These 7 T cell receptor beta chains were sequenced from one sample in a study of T cells after posttransplantation cyclophosphamide. Sampled 1 year posttransplant, controls received myeloablative marrow transplants, methotrexate and a calcineurin inhibitor. The protocol was immunoSEQ multiplex PCR, while the TCRdb copy is restricted to in-frame clones and leaves out a portion. This repertoire shows 9,500 to 10,000 clones, roughly 90% found once; its top ten account for 26%. The sample here was PBMCs, taken after an allogeneic stem cell transplant with a calcineurin inhibitor and methotrexate. All receptors derive from a male patient between 25 and 39 years old who received an allogeneic stem cell transplant from an unrelated donor, was CMV-positive, and had no GVHD. Some T cells may be provided by the graft donor.

This sequence joins TRBV9 and TRBJ2-1; D might be TRBD1 (6 bases). Germline V gene sequence: CDR1 SGDLS, CDR2 YYNGEE. This CDR3 is 13 amino acids long. V lost 3 bases and J lost 5, with 9 bases in between. The CDR3 here is CASSARTDNEQFF. The CDR3 bases are TGTGCCAGCAGCGCACGGACAGACAATGAGCAGTTCTTC.

The chain has TRBV6-1 and TRBJ1-3, with 7 bases matching TRBD1. There are 14 residues in the CDR3. V dropped 2 bases and J dropped 2; count of bases not matched to a gene: 0. Germline values: CDR1 MNHNS, CDR2 SASEGT. The CDR3 sequence is CASSEQGAGNTIYF. The DNA of the CDR3 is TGTGCCAGCAGTGAACAGGGGGCTGGAAACACCATATATTTT.

This clone was counted a single time. The chain links TRBV30 to TRBJ2-7; the match to TRBD2 covers 10 bases. Germline CDR1 GTSNPN, CDR2 SVGIG (reference sequence). The CDR3 spans 13 residues. The trim removed 2 bases at V and 11 bases at J, leaving 9 bases unmatched. CDR3 coding DNA: TGTGCCTGGAGTAGTACTAGCGGGATTGGGGAGTACGTC. It translates to CAWSSTSGIGEYV.

This chain connects TRBV6-1 to TRBJ2-1; 9 bases agree with TRBD2. This CDR3 comprises 19 residues. Looked up from germline, CDR1 is MNHNS and CDR2 is SASEGT. J lost 1 base, V lost 0 bases, and 10 bases had no gene match. CDR3 DNA sequence: TGTGCCAGCAGTGAAGCGGGAGGGGGACTAGCTGCTTCCTACAATGAGCAGTTCTTC. Amino acid sequence: CASSEAGGGLAASYNEQFF.

This rearrangement joins TRBV5-4 to TRBJ1-2; 7 nucleotides line up with TRBD1. Per the germline V gene, CDR1 is SGHNT and CDR2 is YYREEE (reference sequence). This CDR3 has 18 amino acids. Unmatched junction bases numbered 11, after V lost 0 bases and J lost 0 bases. This CDR3 is CASSLDGTAVISNYGYTF. CDR3 DNA: TGTGCCAGCAGCTTGGACGGGACAGCCGTTATTTCTAACTATGGCTACACCTTC.

This chain joins TRBV7-9 and TRBJ1-4, with D possibly being TRBD1 (5 bases). The V end lost 0 bases, the J end lost 8 bases, and 13 bases lay between the germline ends. Germline V gives CDR1 SEHNR, CDR2 FQNEAQ (reference sequence). The CDR3 runs 15 residues. The CDR3 nucleotides read TGTGCCAGCAGCTTAGCGCGGGGGGTGGAAGAAAAACTGTTTTTT. This codes for CASSLARGVEEKLFF.

CDR3 region: CASSFPHLGLAGAPYF. CDR3 bases: TGTGCCAGCAGTTTCCCCCACCTCGGACTAGCGGGAGCACCGTACTTC. This chain connects TRBV28 to TRBJ2-7, with 13 bases matching TRBD2. The V gene end was trimmed by 3 bases and the J gene end by 12 bases; junction bases not matched to a gene: 14. The CDR3 loop spans 16 amino acids. The V gene's germline CDR1 is MDHEN and CDR2 SYDVKM.